This entry lists 8 T cell receptor beta chains sequenced from one sample in a study of CD8 T cell repertoires and HIV-1 epitope variants. Their antigen targets remain unknown. Sequenced by immunoSEQ multiplex PCR; TCRdb stores in-frame clones only, minus some. The sample yields about 7,300 clones, around three fifths seen once. Sample: cultured CD8+ T cells derived from PBMCs. Receptors originate from a male donor with HIV.

This rearrangement joins TRBV5-5 to TRBJ2-6, with D perhaps assigned TRBD1 or TRBD2 (5 bases each). The CDR3 covers 19 residues. The ends were cut back, 2 bases at V and 4 bases at J, with 22 bases in the middle. Germline V lookup: CDR1 SGHKS, CDR2 YYEKEE (reference sequence). In nucleotides, the CDR3 is TGTGCCAGCAGCTTCTCTCTCCGGGACGGCGGGCCGGGGGCCAACGTCCTGACTTTC. Its protein is CASSFSLRDGGPGANVLTF.

V is TRBV5-6 and J is TRBJ2-7, with D perhaps matching TRBD1 or TRBD2 (5 bases each). The CDR3 loop spans 12 amino acids. Trimming removed 6 bases from V and 2 bases from J, with 9 bases in between. Germline V lookup: CDR1 SGHDT, CDR2 YYEEEE. CDR3 amino acids: CASTGTAYEQYF. The CDR3 DNA follows: TGTGCCAGCACCGGGACGGCCTACGAGCAGTACTTC.

V and J are TRBV6-5 and TRBJ2-7; D may correspond to TRBD1 or TRBD2 (5 bases each). Trimming removed 5 bases at V and 4 bases at J, with 18 bases between. The CDR3 is made up of 15 amino acids. Germline-derived CDR1 and CDR2 are MNHEY and SVGAGI. The CDR3 nucleotides read TGTGCCAGCAGTATCACCTTGGACGGGGCGTACGAGCAGTACTTC. Translating gives CASSITLDGAYEQYF.

J is TRBJ2-7 and V is TRBV7-3, with no clear D. This CDR3 contains 13 residues. CDR1 and CDR2 (germline): SGHTA, FQGTGA. Trimming took 1 base from V and 3 from J, leaving 7 bases between them. CDR3 loop: CASSLSRNYEQYF. In nucleotides, the CDR3 is TGTGCCAGCAGCTTAAGCCGCAACTACGAGCAGTACTTC.

The sample holds a few counts of this clone. This chain links TRBV19 with TRBJ2-1; TRBD2 matches 8 bases. Germline V gives CDR1 LNHDA, CDR2 SQIVND (reference sequence). J lost 8 bases, V lost 1 base, and 7 bases had no gene match. CDR3 length: 15 residues. The CDR3 here is CASSIGGSGNDEQFF. In nucleotides, the CDR3 is TGTGCCAGTAGTATAGGGGGTAGCGGGAACGATGAGCAGTTCTTC.

V and J are TRBV7-8 and TRBJ2-3; 11 bases line up with TRBD1. The CDR3 has 22 amino acids. Germline assignment: CDR1 SGHVS and CDR2 FQNEAQ. Trimming removed 2 bases from V and 2 bases from J; junction bases left unmatched: 21. Here the CDR3 DNA reads TGTGCCAGCAGCTTACCTTCTGAGGACAGGGGGCTAGCGGACGTTGCCACAGATACGCAGTATTTT. Translated: CASSLPSEDRGLADVATDTQYF.

The chain joins TRBV5-1 to TRBJ2-1, with 11 bases aligning to TRBD1. Per germline, CDR1 SGHRS and CDR2 YFSETQ. The CDR3 length is 14 residues. J gave up 8 bases and V 4 bases, and 5 bases lay outside the gene matches. CDR3 region: CASSRRTGGDEQFF. The DNA of the CDR3 is TGCGCCAGCAGCCGACGGACAGGGGGCGATGAGCAGTTCTTC.

Concerning this clone itself: Other DNA variants within this sample encode the same CDR3. This chain joins TRBV5-4 and TRBJ2-7; TRBD1 agrees at 8 bases. Trimming cost V 2 bases and J 1 base; bases outside gene matches: 2. There are 14 residues in the CDR3. Germline assignment: CDR1 SGHNT and CDR2 YYREEE (reference sequence). CDR3 sequence reads: CASSFGQGSYEQYF. DNA for the CDR3: TGTGCCAGCAGCTTCGGACAGGGTTCCTACGAGCAGTACTTC.